What follows is one T cell receptor (beta chain) and its context. What it binds is not known. The data were obtained in a study of T-cell memory formation after mild COVID-19. Each CDR3 protein is one row after TCRdb ran MiXCR on the 5' RACE reads. The repertoire holds under 350,000 distinct CDR3 sequences, with around 15% as singletons. The length of the CDR3 is 14 residues. Germline lookup yields CDR1 SGHTA and CDR2 FQGTGA. With 0 bases removed from V and 2 bases from J, the gap between germline ends came to 5 bases. Whole-study findings and limits: Cross-reactive memory seemingly joined, as some responding clones were found in pre-infection memory.

Sequencing input: PBMCs or a T cell subset sorted from them (not recorded which). V gene TRBV7-3 combines with J gene TRBJ2-1; D not resolved. The sequence came from a young man who had mild COVID-19 (a few samples of this study predate the infection). Cell type and time point are not known. The CDR3 protein is CASSLTGPYNEQFF. The CDR3 bases are TGTGCCAGCAGCTTAACCGGGCCCTACAATGAGCAGTTCTTC.